This T cell receptor (beta chain) was captured in a study of blood T cell repertoires in COVID-19. For the study at large: The United States, Italy and Spain were the sources of the acute and convalescent COVID-19 samples. The analysed material was cDNA or gDNA that came from T cells, B-cell-depleted T cells, or PBMCs.

As handled by the study authors: Researchers report that nucleated cell counts were estimated from reference gene primer amplification. TCRdb keeps only in-frame clones here, not all; method: immunoSEQ multiplex PCR. For V, J and clone size, that table is used; D and trimming come from the DNA. The table shows more than 15,000 clones, with around 85% occurring only once. The germline V gene encodes CDR1 SGHTS and CDR2 YDEGEE. The trim removed 5 bases at V and 3 bases at J, leaving 9 bases unmatched. The CDR3 is 15 amino acids. Sequencing was done on a sample of peripheral blood. The receptor was derived from a man between 35 and 55 years old with active or convalescent COVID-19. The V call is TRBV5-8, the J call TRBJ2-5; TRBD2 aligns across 8 bases. The CDR3 loop is CASSSWGAGEETQYF. As DNA, the CDR3 is TGTGCCAGCAGTTCCTGGGGAGCGGGGGAAGAGACCCAGTACTTC.